Included here is one T cell receptor (beta chain) sequence, with context. This sample stems from a study of blood T cell repertoires in COVID-19. Repertoires were generated with immunoSEQ multiplex PCR, while TCRdb's copy carries only in-frame clones and drops some. The sample holds some 210,000 clones, 80% to 95% seen once. CDR1 SGHTA and CDR2 FQGNSA come from the germline V gene. V lost 1 base, J lost 5 bases, and 5 bases stayed unmatched. The CDR3 covers 15 residues. The TCR originated in a man aged 55 to 69 with COVID-19, enrolled during active disease. The rearrangement uses TRBV7-2 and TRBJ2-7; TRBD2 matches at 10 bases. The sequencing sample was made of peripheral blood. The CDR3 is CASSLGSGRANEQYF. The CDR3 DNA sequence: TGTGCCAGCAGCTTAGGGAGCGGGAGGGCCAACGAGCAGTACTTC.